In its sample, the clone carrying this T cell receptor (beta chain) was seen a few times. No DNA is shown, since the ends of the CDR3 on it are uncertain; the CDR3 is the one TCRdb lists. Unfractionated whole blood was the source of the extracted total RNA. These data are taken from a study of human T cells and chemical hapten exposure. The wider study: The study traced per-sample TCR yield variation mainly to small differences in pooled library volumes.

The study's library attached unique molecular identifiers to single cDNA molecules. TCRdb ran MiXCR on the reads and lists one entry per CDR3 protein. This table holds about 120,000 distinct CDR3 sequences, about 8.9% found once. Both ends counted, the CDR3 spans 18 residues. This TCR was sampled from a human donor in good health. Some clones in this sample may be carry-over from other donors' samples. The sample was whole blood. The V and J genes are TRBV7-5 and TRBJ1-5; TRBD1, the table's D call, was not compared with the DNA. TRBV7-5 is labeled a pseudogene. The CDR3 region is CISVSEAIGHFSNQPQHF.